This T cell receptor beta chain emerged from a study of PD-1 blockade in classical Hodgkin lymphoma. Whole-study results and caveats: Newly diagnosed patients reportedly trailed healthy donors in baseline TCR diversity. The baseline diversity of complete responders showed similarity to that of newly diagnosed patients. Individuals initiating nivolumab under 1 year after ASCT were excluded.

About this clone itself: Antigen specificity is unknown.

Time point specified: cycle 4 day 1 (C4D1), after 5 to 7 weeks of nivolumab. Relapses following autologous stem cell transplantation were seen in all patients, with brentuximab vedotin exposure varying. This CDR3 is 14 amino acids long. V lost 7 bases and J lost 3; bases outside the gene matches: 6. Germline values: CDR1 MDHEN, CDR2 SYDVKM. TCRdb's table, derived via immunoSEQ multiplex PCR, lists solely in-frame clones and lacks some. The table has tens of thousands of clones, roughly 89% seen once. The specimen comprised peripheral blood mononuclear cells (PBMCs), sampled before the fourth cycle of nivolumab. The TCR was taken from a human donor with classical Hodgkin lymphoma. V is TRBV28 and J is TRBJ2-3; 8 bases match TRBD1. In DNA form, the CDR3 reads TGTGCCAGCAATATTCAGGGGGCAACAGATACGCAGTATTTT. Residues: CASNIQGATDTQYF.